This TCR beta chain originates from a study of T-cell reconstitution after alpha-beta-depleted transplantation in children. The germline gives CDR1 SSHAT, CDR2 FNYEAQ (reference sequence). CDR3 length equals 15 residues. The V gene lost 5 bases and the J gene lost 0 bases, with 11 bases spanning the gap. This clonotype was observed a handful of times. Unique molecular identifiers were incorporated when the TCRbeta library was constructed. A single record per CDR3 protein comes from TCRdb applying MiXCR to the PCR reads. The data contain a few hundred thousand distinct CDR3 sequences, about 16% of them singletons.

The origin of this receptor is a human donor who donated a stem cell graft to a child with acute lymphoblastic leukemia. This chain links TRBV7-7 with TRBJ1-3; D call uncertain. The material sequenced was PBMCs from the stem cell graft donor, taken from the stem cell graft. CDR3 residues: CASSLGRPSGNTIYF. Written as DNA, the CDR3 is TGTGCCAGCAGCCTCGGACGCCCCTCTGGAAACACCATATATTTT. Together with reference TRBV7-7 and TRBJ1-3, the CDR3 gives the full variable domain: GAGVSQSPRYKVTKRGQDVTLRCDPISSHATLYWYQQALGQGPEFLTYFNYEAQPDKSGLPSDRFSAERPEGSISTLTIQRTEQRDSAMYRCASSLGRPSGNTIYFGEGSWLTVV.